Below are 28 T cell receptor beta chains sequenced from a single sample in a study of patients with pleural tuberculosis. TCRdb re-analysed the reads in MiXCR, keeping a single row per CDR3 protein. In the table there are around 50,000 distinct CDR3 sequences, 5.5% to 8% of which are singletons. These receptors came from a human donor with pleural tuberculosis.

This chain links TRBV4-2 with TRBJ2-7; a weak D match, TRBD1 (6 bases). V dropped 6 bases and J dropped 5 bases, with 14 bases sitting between them. This CDR3 has 13 residues. The germline CDR1 and CDR2 sequences are LGHNA and YNFKEQ. The CDR3: CASSYVGANEQYF. The CDR3 nucleotides are TGTGCCAGCAGTTACGTGGGGGCTAACGAGCAGTACTTC.

This clonotype was detected ten times or more. The J gene is TRBJ1-6, the V gene TRBV6-1; D gene uncertain. V dropped 0 bases and J dropped 11 bases, with 8 bases sitting between them. Germline V CDR1 and CDR2: MNHNS, SASEGT. This CDR3 region has 13 residues. CDR3 in DNA: TGTGCCAGCAGTGAAGCGTTCGAGCCACCCCTCCACTTT. Residues: CASSEAFEPPLHF.

J is TRBJ1-1 and V is TRBV19; perhaps TRBD1 as D (6 bases). Germline CDR1 is LNHDA and CDR2 is SQIVND (reference sequence). This CDR3 has 13 residues. The germline V and J ends were trimmed by 3 bases and 6 bases, with 11 bases remaining between them. The CDR3 is CASSIQGIAEAFF. The CDR3 DNA is TGTGCCAGTAGTATCCAGGGGATCGCTGAAGCTTTCTTT.

This clonotype was recorded at least ten times. The J gene is TRBJ2-1, the V gene TRBV11-2; TRBD1 aligns across 8 bases. Looked up from germline, CDR1 is SGHAT and CDR2 is FQNNGV. V shed 4 bases, J shed 9 bases, and the junction held 11 bases outside the gene matches. The CDR3 is 15 residues long. The CDR3 DNA is TGTGCCAGCAGCTACCTGACAGGGGCCACGATTGAGCAGTTCTTC. Its protein is CASSYLTGATIEQFF.

At least ten counts were recorded for this clonotype. V gene TRBV11-2 combines with J gene TRBJ2-1; 8 bases fit TRBD2. The CDR3 sequence is 15 residues long. The ends lost 5 bases at V and 8 bases at J; junction bases unmatched: 11. Germline V CDR1 and CDR2: SGHAT, FQNNGV. The CDR3 nucleotides read TGTGCCAGCAGCCCATCTGGGACTAGTGGCCATGAGCAGTTCTTC. Protein sequence: CASSPSGTSGHEQFF.

This clonotype occurred many times. The chain recombines TRBV25-1 with TRBJ1-2; TRBD1 agrees at 8 bases. CDR1 is MGHDK and CDR2 is SYGVNS in the germline V gene. The CDR3 totals 13 residues. With V trimmed by 4 bases and J by 7 bases, 5 bases remained unmatched. DNA for the CDR3: TGTGCCAGCAGTGGCGCCAGGGGGCTTGGCTACACCTTC. Protein sequence: CASSGARGLGYTF.

This clonotype occurred many times. The genes are TRBV27 and TRBJ1-2; 7 nucleotides line up with TRBD1. V gave up 6 bases and J gave up 4 bases; unmatched junction bases: 11. Looked up from germline, CDR1 is MNHEY and CDR2 is SMNVEV (reference sequence). The CDR3 is made up of 15 amino acids. The CDR3 DNA reads TGTGCCAGCAGGATGACTGGACAGGCCTCCTATGGCTACACCTTC. As protein: CASRMTGQASYGYTF.

This clonotype was observed a handful of times. The chain uses TRBV7-2 and TRBJ2-1; D call uncertain. This CDR3 has 14 amino acids. V was shortened by 1 base and J by 7 bases, with 11 bases between the two germline ends. CDR1 is SGHTA and CDR2 is FQGNSA in the germline V gene. This CDR3 reads CASSLVQRWNEQFF. The DNA for the CDR3 is TGTGCCAGCAGCTTAGTGCAGCGTTGGAATGAGCAGTTCTTC. The full variable domain, with the rest looked up from reference TRBV7-2 and TRBJ2-1, is GAGVSQSPSNKVTEKGKDVELRCDPISGHTALYWYRQSLGQGLEFLIYFQGNSAPDKSGLPSDRFSAERTGGSVSTLTIQRTQQEDSAVYLCASSLVQRWNEQFFGPGTRLTVL.

In this sample, this clonotype turned up many times. This chain connects TRBV20-1 to TRBJ2-1; possibly TRBD2 for D (6 bases). Germline assignment: CDR1 DFQATT and CDR2 SNEGSKA (reference sequence). V dropped 0 bases and J dropped 3 bases, with 15 bases sitting between them. CDR3 length: 16 amino acids. CDR3 in amino acids: CSARESGGGNYNEQFF. The CDR3 region has the DNA TGCAGTGCTAGAGAGAGTGGGGGAGGCAACTACAATGAGCAGTTCTTC.

This clonotype is judged medium-sized. The V and J genes are TRBV28 and TRBJ2-3; 8 bases agree with TRBD2. Germline V gene lookup returns CDR1 MDHEN and CDR2 SYDVKM. V was clipped by 6 bases and J by 6 bases; unmatched bases: 2. This CDR3 comprises 12 residues. The CDR3 coding sequence is TGTGCCAGCAGGAGACTAGCGGATACGCAGTATTTT. It specifies CASRRLADTQYF.

CDR3 nucleotides: TGTGCCAGCAGGCCCAGGACTAACAACAATGAGCAGTTCTTC. Amino acid sequence: CASRPRTNNNEQFF. V and J are TRBV12-3 or TRBV12-4 and TRBJ2-1; a possible D gene is TRBD2 (6 bases). This CDR3 comprises 14 residues. Deletions cut 6 bases from V and 5 bases from J, with 14 bases between.

This clonotype was counted at least ten times. The gene calls are TRBV10-3 and TRBJ1-2, with 9 bases matching TRBD1. The CDR3 is 14 amino acids. The germline V gene has CDR1 ENHRY and CDR2 SYGVKD. V shed 6 bases, J shed 3 bases, and the junction held 5 bases outside the gene matches. Here the CDR3 DNA reads TGTGCCATCAGCCAGACAGGGGGAGACTATGGCTACACCTTC. Residues: CAISQTGGDYGYTF.

In its sample, this clonotype was seen many times. The chain has TRBV2 and TRBJ2-3; 10 nucleotides align to TRBD1. Germline CDR1 and CDR2: SNHLY and FYNNEI. Losses at the gene ends were 2 bases for V and 8 bases for J; bases not matched to a gene: 7. The CDR3 totals 15 residues. The CDR3 nucleotides are TGTGCCAGCAGTGAAAGACAGGGGGCTTCGGGTACGCAGTATTTT. Translation gives CASSERQGASGTQYF.

This clonotype has a count of ten or more. J is TRBJ2-1 and V is TRBV4-1, with 10 bases lining up with TRBD2. Unmatched junction bases numbered 4, after V lost 4 bases and J lost 4 bases. CDR3 length: 15 amino acids. Germline V gene sequence: CDR1 MGHRA, CDR2 YSYEKL. CDR3 sequence reads: CASSLGLAEYNEQFF. The CDR3 DNA reads as TGCGCCAGCAGCCTAGGACTAGCGGAGTACAATGAGCAGTTCTTC.

This clonotype was recorded many times. The chain uses TRBV19 and TRBJ1-1; 7 bases agree with TRBD1. Trimming removed 1 base from V and 6 bases from J; junction bases left unmatched: 5. Germline V gives CDR1 LNHDA, CDR2 SQIVND (reference sequence). There are 14 residues in the CDR3. CDR3: CASSIGQGVPEAFF. The DNA of the CDR3 is TGTGCCAGTAGTATAGGGCAGGGGGTCCCTGAAGCTTTCTTT.

This clonotype was counted between two and nine times. A read error may account for a junction end that differs from germline. The chain couples TRBV6-1 to TRBJ2-7; the D is unclear. CDR1 is MNHNS, CDR2 SASEGT, per germline. The CDR3 extends over 11 amino acids. The CDR3 nucleotides are TGTGCCAGCAGCCCTTCCTACGGGCAGTACTTC. This translates into CASSPSYGQYF.

In this sample, this clonotype is medium-sized. The chain combines TRBV20-1 with TRBJ2-1; 8 bases are shared with TRBD2. In germline, CDR1 is DFQATT, CDR2 SNEGSKA (reference sequence). The CDR3 has 14 residues. Trimming took 5 bases from V and 5 from J; bases not matched to a gene: 8. The CDR3 DNA sequence: TGCAGTGCTGCCTTAGGACTAGCCAACAATGAGCAGTTCTTC. This codes for CSAALGLANNEQFF.

This clonotype came up many times. The chain employs TRBV11-1 and TRBJ2-5; no firm D call. V was shortened by 0 bases and J by 5 bases, with 13 bases between the two germline ends. The V gene's germline CDR1 is SGHAT and CDR2 FQDESV (reference sequence). The CDR3 extends over 15 amino acids. The CDR3 sequence is CASSLAVTGGETQYF. CDR3 coding DNA: TGTGCCAGCAGCTTAGCGGTGACTGGTGGTGAGACCCAGTACTTC.

This clonotype was picked up many times. This rearrangement joins TRBV4-2 to TRBJ1-2; 9 bases line up with TRBD1. The CDR3 sequence is 14 residues long. Germline CDR1 reads LGHNA; CDR2 reads YNFKEQ. V lost 1 base, J lost 5 bases, and 2 bases stayed unmatched. CDR3: CASSQGTGEYGYTF. CDR3 DNA: TGTGCCAGCAGCCAAGGGACAGGGGAATATGGCTACACCTTC.

In this sample, this clonotype turned up many times. J is TRBJ2-3 and V is TRBV27; 7 nucleotides agree with TRBD1. The CDR3 covers 15 residues. In germline, CDR1 is MNHEY, CDR2 SMNVEV (reference sequence). With 3 bases clipped from V and 0 bases from J, the junction kept 3 bases outside the gene matches. For the CDR3, the DNA is TGTGCCAGCAGTTTCGGGGACAGCAGCACAGATACGCAGTATTTT. As protein: CASSFGDSSTDTQYF.

This clonotype was seen repeatedly, ten times or more. This chain links TRBV27 with TRBJ2-7; 11 nucleotides align to TRBD1. Germline V lookup: CDR1 MNHEY, CDR2 SMNVEV (reference sequence). The CDR3 has 12 amino acids. CDR3: CVGGTGGYEQYV. The CDR3 nucleotides read TGTGTCGGGGGGACAGGGGGCTACGAGCAGTACGTC.

This clonotype was picked up many times. This chain uses TRBV2 with TRBJ1-4; weak D call: TRBD1 (6 bases). V dropped 2 bases and J dropped 0 bases, with 7 bases sitting between them. The germline CDR1 and CDR2 sequences are SNHLY and FYNNEI. CDR3 length: 15 residues. CDR3 sequence reads: CASSERGTTNEKLFF. DNA of the CDR3: TGTGCCAGCAGTGAAAGGGGGACAACTAATGAAAAACTGTTTTTT.

This clonotype has a count of ten or more. This sequence joins TRBV20-1 and TRBJ2-1, with a tentative D call TRBD2 (5 bases). This CDR3 has 15 amino acids. The V gene lost 0 bases and the J gene lost 0 bases, with 9 bases spanning the gap. Germline lookup yields CDR1 DFQATT and CDR2 SNEGSKA (reference sequence). The chain's CDR3 is CSARDQAGSYNEQFF. The CDR3, as DNA: TGCAGTGCTAGAGATCAGGCGGGCTCCTACAATGAGCAGTTCTTC.

This clonotype was picked up many times. This sequence joins TRBV25-1 and TRBJ2-1; D gene uncertain. The germline CDR1 and CDR2 sequences are MGHDK and SYGVNS. The CDR3 loop spans 16 amino acids. Trimming pared 3 bases from V and 9 bases from J, leaving 21 bases between. The DNA for the CDR3 is TGTGCCAGCAGTGAGGTGATCCGACCCCTTGGAAGTGAGCAGTTCTTC. Residues: CASSEVIRPLGSEQFF. Complete variable domain (other parts from reference TRBV25-1 and TRBJ2-1): EADIYQTPRYLVIGTGKKITLECSQTMGHDKMYWYQQDPGMELHLIHYSYGVNSTEKGDLSSESTVSRIRTEHFPLTLESARPSHTSQYLCASSEVIRPLGSEQFFGPGTRLTVL.

In its sample, this clonotype was seen many times. This chain uses TRBV5-1 with TRBJ1-1, with 10 bases that match TRBD1. CDR3 length: 17 amino acids. Germline-derived CDR1 and CDR2 are SGHRS and YFSETQ. J gave up 3 bases and V 0 bases, and 8 bases lay outside the gene matches. The CDR3 nucleotides read TGCGCCAGCAGCTTGGGGAGGACAGGGGGGTCGGACACTGAAGCTTTCTTT. This translates into CASSLGRTGGSDTEAFF.

This clonotype appeared many times. The chain links TRBV6-1 to TRBJ2-5; a weak D match, TRBD1 (6 bases). Germline V CDR1 and CDR2: MNHNS, SASEGT. V lost 6 bases, J lost 4 bases, and 9 bases lay in between. CDR3 length equals 12 residues. CDR3 sequence: CASSPTGETQYF. The CDR3 DNA follows: TGTGCCAGCAGCCCGACAGGAGAGACCCAGTACTTC.

This clonotype was counted at least ten times. The gene calls are TRBV20-1 and TRBJ2-5; D may be TRBD2 (5 bases). Germline V gives CDR1 DFQATT, CDR2 SNEGSKA (reference sequence). This CDR3 comprises 14 residues. V lost 6 bases and J 7 bases, leaving 21 bases between the germline ends. DNA of the CDR3: TGCAGTGCCCGCACCGCACTTAGCGTAGGGACCCAGTACTTC. Protein sequence: CSARTALSVGTQYF.

Many counts were recorded for this clonotype. This sequence joins TRBV18 and TRBJ1-5; a possible D gene is TRBD1 (6 bases). Trimming stripped 3 bases from V and 4 bases from J, with 16 bases between. The CDR3 sequence is 16 residues long. CDR1 KGHSH and CDR2 LQKENI come from the germline V gene. Here the CDR3 reads CASSPLDRSRNQPQHF. DNA of the CDR3: TGTGCCAGCTCACCCCTTGACAGGTCGAGGAATCAGCCCCAGCATTTT.